This entry features one T cell receptor beta chain sequence. Its antigen is currently unknown. This CDR3 comprises 13 residues. Germline lookup yields CDR1 MNHEY and CDR2 SVGAGI. Trimming pared 3 bases from V and 3 bases from J, leaving 8 bases between. Repertoires were generated with immunoSEQ multiplex PCR, while TCRdb's copy carries only in-frame clones and drops some. The sample holds tens of thousands of clones, around 76% seen once. Time point denoted: week 35, safety follow-up. Vaccination comprised doses that each held 300 ug of mutant IDH1 20-mer peptide, plus topical imiquimod. The entry originates in a study of a mutant IDH1 vaccine in newly diagnosed glioma. Study-wide findings and caveats: Detectable vaccine-induced immune responses arose in over 90% of patients.

This chain uses TRBV6-5 with TRBJ2-5; D possibly uses TRBD1 or TRBD2 (5 bases each). The TCR sequence derives from a man aged 50 to 60 with glioma. Source: PBMCs, taken from a glioma patient whose treatment included an IDH1 peptide vaccine. The chain's CDR3 is CASSYMGEETQYF. As DNA, the CDR3 is TGTGCCAGCAGTTATATGGGGGAAGAGACCCAGTACTTC.